Following are 21 T cell receptor beta chains from one sample sequenced in a study of OX40 agonist ivuxolimab in advanced cancers. Using immunoSEQ multiplex PCR, the repertoire was profiled, and TCRdb retains in-frame clones only, with some absent. The repertoire includes about 58,000 clones, roughly nine tenths of them detected once, and about 12% sits in the top ten. Here the sequenced sample was CD4+ or CD8+ T cells sorted from blood, taken in a trial of the OX40 agonist ivuxolimab. Receptors originate from an adult with an advanced solid tumor such as melanoma, head and neck, liver or kidney cancer.

This clone was recorded once. This sequence joins TRBV9 and TRBJ1-1; TRBD1 agrees at 9 bases. The germline CDR1 and CDR2 sequences are SGDLS and YYNGEE. V lost 3 bases, J lost 3 bases, and 3 bases stayed unmatched. The CDR3 has 14 amino acids. CDR3 region: CASSATGGDTEAFF. The CDR3 region has the DNA TGTGCCAGCAGCGCGACAGGGGGTGACACTGAAGCTTTCTTT.

This clone was observed a handful of times. The chain employs TRBV7-9 and TRBJ2-7; 9 bases align to TRBD1. Germline CDR1 reads SEHNR; CDR2 reads FQNEAQ (reference sequence). This CDR3 region has 15 residues. V lost 5 bases and J lost 3; bases outside the gene matches: 8. CDR3 protein: CASSPDRGAYYEQYF. The DNA of the CDR3 is TGTGCCAGCAGCCCCGACAGGGGGGCTTACTACGAGCAGTACTTC.

V and J are TRBV6-1 and TRBJ2-7; weak D call: TRBD1 (5 bases). CDR3 length: 13 amino acids. Trimming stripped 3 bases from V and 4 bases from J, with 10 bases between. Germline assignment: CDR1 MNHNS and CDR2 SASEGT. The CDR3 nucleotides are TGTGCCAGCAGTGAGGAGACAGAGTACGAGCAGTACTTC. Amino acid sequence: CASSEETEYEQYF.

The chain couples TRBV6-5 to TRBJ2-5; weak D call: TRBD2 (7 bases). The CDR3 spans 15 residues. The V end lost 6 bases, the J end lost 1 base, and 15 bases lay between the germline ends. Germline CDR1 and CDR2: MNHEY and SVGAGI. CDR3: CASRRGGHSQETQYF. The CDR3 DNA reads TGTGCCAGCAGGAGGGGGGGGCACTCCCAAGAGACCCAGTACTTC.

About this clone: It differs at one base from a far larger clone, so likely a read error. The chain uses TRBV7-8 and TRBJ2-2, with D unclear. Germline CDR1 SGHVS, CDR2 FQNEAQ. Trimming took 3 bases from V and 7 from J, leaving 3 bases between them. CDR3 length: 11 residues. CDR3 nucleotide sequence: TGTGCCAGCAGCTTCGGCGGGGAGCTGTTTTTT. It translates to CASSFGGELFF. The variable domain in full, with the rest retrieved from reference TRBV7-8 and TRBJ2-2, is GAGVSQSPRYKVAKRGQDVALRCDPISGHVSLFWYQQALGQGPEFLTYFQNEAQLDKSGLPSDRFFAERPEGSVSTLKIQRTQQEDSAVYLCASSFGGELFFGEGSRLTVL.

V and J are TRBV4-1 and TRBJ1-2; 7 nucleotides match TRBD1. This CDR3 has 15 amino acids. CDR1 is MGHRA and CDR2 is YSYEKL in the germline V gene. V was clipped by 4 bases and J by 0 bases; unmatched bases: 5. The CDR3 reads CASSPGTEPNYGYTF. Written as DNA, the CDR3 is TGCGCCAGCAGCCCGGGGACAGAACCTAACTATGGCTACACCTTC.

This chain connects TRBV2 to TRBJ2-1, with 7 bases identical to TRBD1. Germline values: CDR1 SNHLY, CDR2 FYNNEI. The junction had 0 bases not matched to a gene; V was cut back by 4 bases and J by 3 bases. The CDR3 length is 13 residues. CDR3 protein: CASSGTGYNEQFF. DNA of the CDR3: TGTGCCAGCAGTGGGACAGGCTACAATGAGCAGTTCTTC.

The chain combines TRBV7-9 with TRBJ1-1; 8 positions agree with TRBD1. This CDR3 is 16 amino acids long. Germline loops: CDR1 SEHNR, CDR2 FQNEAQ (reference sequence). With 4 bases clipped from V and 0 bases from J, the junction kept 7 bases outside the gene matches. The CDR3 reads CASSSTGGMMNTEAFF. The DNA of the CDR3 is TGTGCCAGCAGCTCCACAGGGGGAATGATGAACACTGAAGCTTTCTTT.

This chain links TRBV7-8 with TRBJ2-1, with D perhaps TRBD2 (8 bases). The V end lost 4 bases, the J end lost 1 base, and 20 bases lay between the germline ends. The CDR3 runs 18 residues. Germline lookup yields CDR1 SGHVS and CDR2 FQNEAQ. In DNA, the CDR3 is TGTGCCAGCAGCTCGAAGGGGGCAACTAGCGGATCCTACAATGAGCAGTTCTTC. It specifies CASSSKGATSGSYNEQFF.

The V and J genes are TRBV9 and TRBJ1-3; D remains ambiguous. Trimming shortened V by 3 bases and J by 3 bases, and 10 bases separated the two germline ends. The CDR3 length is 14 residues. The germline gives CDR1 SGDLS, CDR2 YYNGEE. Written as DNA, the CDR3 is TGTGCCAGCAGCGACGGTAGGCTTGGAAACACCATATATTTT. Amino acids: CASSDGRLGNTIYF. Full variable domain (missing parts from reference TRBV9 and TRBJ1-3): DSGVTQTPKHLITATGQRVTLRCSPRSGDLSVYWYQQSLDQGLQFLIQYYNGEERAKGNILERFSAQQFPDLHSELNLSSLELGDSALYFCASSDGRLGNTIYFGEGSWLTVV.

The V and J genes are TRBV7-8 and TRBJ1-1; D may be TRBD1 (5 bases). Germline loops: CDR1 SGHVS, CDR2 FQNEAQ. V was shortened by 1 base and J by 7 bases, with 13 bases between the two germline ends. The CDR3 has 14 amino acids. CDR3 bases: TGTGCCAGCAGCTTAGGTATCCGGGACCTTGAAGCTTTCTTT. Translated, it gives CASSLGIRDLEAFF.

This rearrangement joins TRBV5-6 to TRBJ1-3, with D hard to call. V shed 3 bases and J shed 0 bases, with 10 bases lying between them. This CDR3 contains 15 residues. Germline V gene data show CDR1 as SGHDT and CDR2 as YYEEEE. The CDR3 loop reads CASSSSPDSGNTIYF. DNA of the CDR3: TGTGCCAGCAGCTCGTCTCCGGACTCTGGAAACACCATATATTTT.

V and J are TRBV19 and TRBJ1-1, with D hard to call. The CDR3 runs 15 residues. V lost 5 bases and J lost 0, with 13 bases in between. CDR1 LNHDA and CDR2 SQIVND come from the germline V gene (reference sequence). The chain's CDR3 is CASSSPWTVNTEAFF. The CDR3, as DNA: TGTGCCAGTAGTTCCCCCTGGACCGTGAACACTGAAGCTTTCTTT.

The rearrangement links TRBV12-5 to TRBJ2-2; perhaps TRBD1 as D (7 bases). V lost 1 base to trimming and J lost 2 bases, with 14 bases between them. The germline V gene encodes CDR1 LGHNT and CDR2 FRNRAP. This CDR3 region has 17 residues. The CDR3 region is CASGLDGGGANTGELFF. CDR3 nucleotide sequence: TGTGCTAGTGGTTTGGACGGAGGGGGCGCCAACACCGGGGAGCTGTTTTTT.

The chain recombines TRBV11-2 with TRBJ2-5; tentative D call: TRBD2 (6 bases). CDR3 length: 19 amino acids. The V gene lost 2 bases and the J gene lost 2 bases, with 24 bases spanning the gap. Looked up from germline, CDR1 is SGHAT and CDR2 is FQNNGV. CDR3 residues: CASSLLPLSAGPGQETQYF. DNA for the CDR3: TGTGCCAGCAGCTTACTTCCACTCTCCGCGGGGCCCGGACAAGAGACCCAGTACTTC.

The rearrangement links TRBV27 to TRBJ2-3, with unresolved D. The germline V and J ends were trimmed by 4 bases and 3 bases, with 2 bases remaining between them. CDR1 and CDR2 from the germline V gene are MNHEY and SMNVEV (reference sequence). The CDR3 has 11 amino acids. CDR3 coding DNA: TGTGCCAGCAGTTCAACAGATACGCAGTATTTT. Its protein is CASSSTDTQYF.

The chain recombines TRBV4-1 with TRBJ1-5; 9 positions agree with TRBD1. The CDR3 runs 18 residues. Trimming at V came to 0 bases and at J to 2 bases, leaving 8 bases not matched to a gene. CDR1 MGHRA and CDR2 YSYEKL come from the germline V gene. In DNA form, the CDR3 reads TGCGCCAGCAGCCAAGAGGGGACAGGGTCAGCGGGCAATCAGCCCCAGCATTTT. Its translation: CASSQEGTGSAGNQPQHF.

The V call is TRBV5-6, the J call TRBJ1-5, with a tentative D call TRBD1 (5 bases). The CDR3 is made up of 15 amino acids. The germline gives CDR1 SGHDT, CDR2 YYEEEE. Trimming stripped 4 bases from V and 4 bases from J, with 15 bases between. The CDR3 protein is CASSETGHENQPQHF. CDR3 nucleotide sequence: TGTGCCAGCAGCGAAACCGGACACGAGAATCAGCCCCAGCATTTT.

The chain carries TRBV5-4 and TRBJ2-7; the match to TRBD2 covers 8 bases. This CDR3 region has 15 residues. Germline V gives CDR1 SGHNT, CDR2 YYREEE (reference sequence). V gave up 3 bases and J gave up 4 bases; unmatched junction bases: 9. The chain's CDR3 is CASSSGGGVRYEQYV. CDR3 coding DNA: TGTGCCAGCAGCTCGGGGGGGGGCGTTCGGTACGAGCAGTACGTC.

V and J are TRBV5-6 and TRBJ2-5; 11 positions match TRBD2. V dropped 0 bases and J dropped 1; count of bases not matched to a gene: 5. The CDR3 has 17 amino acids. Germline assignment: CDR1 SGHDT and CDR2 YYEEEE. This chain's CDR3 is CASSLVVSGRAQETQYF. The CDR3 nucleotides are TGTGCCAGCAGCTTGGTGGTTAGCGGGAGGGCCCAAGAGACCCAGTACTTC. The whole variable domain, remainder taken from reference TRBV5-6 and TRBJ2-5, is DAGVTQSPTHLIKTRGQQVTLRCSPKSGHDTVSWYQQALGQGPQFIFQYYEEEERQRGNFPDRFSGHQFPNYSSELNVNALLLGDSALYLCASSLVVSGRAQETQYFGPGTRLLVL.

The rearrangement links TRBV25-1 to TRBJ1-2, with 8 positions matching TRBD1. The CDR3 contains 13 residues. V trimming: 6 bases; J trimming: 4 bases; junction bases outside the gene matches: 4. The V gene's germline CDR1 is MGHDK and CDR2 SYGVNS. The CDR3 reads CASSRTGRYGYTF. The DNA for the CDR3 is TGTGCCAGCAGCCGGACAGGGCGCTATGGCTACACCTTC.